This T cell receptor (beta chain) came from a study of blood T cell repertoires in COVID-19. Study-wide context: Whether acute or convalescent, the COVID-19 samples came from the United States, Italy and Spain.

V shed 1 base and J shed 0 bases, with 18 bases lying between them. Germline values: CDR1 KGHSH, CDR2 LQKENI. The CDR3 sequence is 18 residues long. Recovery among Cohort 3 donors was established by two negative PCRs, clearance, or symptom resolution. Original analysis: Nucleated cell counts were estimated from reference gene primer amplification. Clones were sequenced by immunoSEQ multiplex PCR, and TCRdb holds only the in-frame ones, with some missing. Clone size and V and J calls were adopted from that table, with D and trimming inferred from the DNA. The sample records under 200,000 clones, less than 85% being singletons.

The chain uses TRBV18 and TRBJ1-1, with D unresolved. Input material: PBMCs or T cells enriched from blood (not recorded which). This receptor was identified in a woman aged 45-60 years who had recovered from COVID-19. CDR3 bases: TGTGCCAGCTCACCACTCCCCCGGTCAGGTGGTATGAACACTGAAGCTTTCTTT. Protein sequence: CASSPLPRSGGMNTEAFF.